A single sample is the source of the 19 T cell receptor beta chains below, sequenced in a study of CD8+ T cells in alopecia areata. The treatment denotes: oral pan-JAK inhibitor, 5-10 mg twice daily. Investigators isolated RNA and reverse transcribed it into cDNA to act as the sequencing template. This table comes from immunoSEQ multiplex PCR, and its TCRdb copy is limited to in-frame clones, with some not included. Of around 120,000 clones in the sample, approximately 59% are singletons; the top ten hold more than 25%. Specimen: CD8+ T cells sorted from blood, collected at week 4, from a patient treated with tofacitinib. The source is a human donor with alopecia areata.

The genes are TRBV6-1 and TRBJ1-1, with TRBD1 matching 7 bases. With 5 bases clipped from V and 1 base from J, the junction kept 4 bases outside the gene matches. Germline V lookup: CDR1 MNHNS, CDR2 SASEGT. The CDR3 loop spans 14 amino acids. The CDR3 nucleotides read TGTGCCAGCAGTAAAAGACAGGGGAACACTGAAGCTTTCTTT. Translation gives CASSKRQGNTEAFF.

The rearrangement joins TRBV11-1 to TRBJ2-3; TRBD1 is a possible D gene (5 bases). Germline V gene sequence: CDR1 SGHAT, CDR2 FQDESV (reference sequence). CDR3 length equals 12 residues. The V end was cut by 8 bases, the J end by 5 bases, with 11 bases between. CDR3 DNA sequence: TGTGCCAGCGGTACCCAGGGAGATACGCAGTATTTT. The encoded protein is CASGTQGDTQYF. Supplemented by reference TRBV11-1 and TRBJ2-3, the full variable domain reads EAEVAQSPRYKITEKSQAVAFWCDPISGHATLYWYRQILGQGPELLVQFQDESVVDDSQLPKDRFSAERLKGVDSTLKIQPAELGDSAMYLCASGTQGDTQYFGPGTRLTVL.

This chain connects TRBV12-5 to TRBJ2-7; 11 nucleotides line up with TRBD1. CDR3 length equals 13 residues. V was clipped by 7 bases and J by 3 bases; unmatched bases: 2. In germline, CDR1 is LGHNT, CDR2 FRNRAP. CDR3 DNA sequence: TGTGCTAGTGCGGGACAGGGGGACTACGAGCAGTACTTC. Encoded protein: CASAGQGDYEQYF.

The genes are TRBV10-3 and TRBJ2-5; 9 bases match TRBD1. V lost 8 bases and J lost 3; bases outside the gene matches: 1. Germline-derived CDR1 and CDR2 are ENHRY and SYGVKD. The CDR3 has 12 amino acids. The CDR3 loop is CAIRDREETQYF. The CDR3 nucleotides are TGTGCCATCCGGGACAGGGAAGAGACCCAGTACTTC.

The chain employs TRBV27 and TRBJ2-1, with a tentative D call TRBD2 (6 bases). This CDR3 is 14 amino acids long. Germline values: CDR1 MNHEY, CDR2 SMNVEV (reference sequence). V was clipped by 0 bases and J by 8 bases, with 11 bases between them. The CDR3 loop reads CASSLSAGTHEQFF. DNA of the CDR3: TGTGCCAGCAGTTTATCCGCCGGGACTCATGAGCAGTTCTTC.

The CDR3 protein is CAWSPGSLTGDEQFF. For the CDR3, the DNA is TGTGCCTGGAGTCCGGGGTCTTTAACGGGGGATGAGCAGTTCTTC. The V and J genes are TRBV30 and TRBJ2-1, with a weak D call TRBD2 (6 bases). Germline-derived CDR1 and CDR2 are GTSNPN and SVGIG (reference sequence). The V end lost 2 bases, the J end lost 8 bases, and 19 bases lay between the germline ends. This CDR3 is built from 15 residues.

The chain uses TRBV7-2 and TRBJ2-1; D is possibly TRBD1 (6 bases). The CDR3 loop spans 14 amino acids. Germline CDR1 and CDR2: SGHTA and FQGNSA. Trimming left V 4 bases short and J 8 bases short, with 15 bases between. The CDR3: CASSSAGGSDEQFF. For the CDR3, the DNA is TGTGCCAGCAGCTCCGCTGGGGGCTCGGATGAGCAGTTCTTC.

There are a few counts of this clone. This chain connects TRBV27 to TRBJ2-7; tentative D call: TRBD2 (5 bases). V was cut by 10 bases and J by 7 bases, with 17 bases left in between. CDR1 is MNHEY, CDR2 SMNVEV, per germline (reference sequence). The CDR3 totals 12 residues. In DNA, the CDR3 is TGTGCCACTTCGGCGAGGCCGGGGGAGCAGTACTTC. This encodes CATSARPGEQYF.

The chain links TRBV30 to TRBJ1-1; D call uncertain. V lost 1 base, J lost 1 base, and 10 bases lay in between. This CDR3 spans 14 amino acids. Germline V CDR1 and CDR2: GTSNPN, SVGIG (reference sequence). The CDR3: CAWSDFAGNTEAFF. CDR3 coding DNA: TGTGCCTGGAGTGATTTTGCAGGGAACACTGAAGCTTTCTTT.

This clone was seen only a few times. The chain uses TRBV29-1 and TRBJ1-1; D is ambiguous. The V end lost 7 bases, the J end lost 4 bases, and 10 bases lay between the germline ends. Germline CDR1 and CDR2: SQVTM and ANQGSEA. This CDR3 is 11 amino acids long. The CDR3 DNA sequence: TGCAGCGCTCGACCTCCCACTGAAGCTTTCTTT. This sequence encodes CSARPPTEAFF. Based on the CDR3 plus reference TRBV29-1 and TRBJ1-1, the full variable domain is SAVISQKPSRDICQRGTSLTIQCQVDSQVTMMFWYRQQPGQSLTLIATANQGSEATYESGFVIDKFPISRPNLTFSTLTVSNMSPEDSSIYLCSARPPTEAFFGQGTRLTVV.

The CDR3 reads CAWSVSGFDEQFF. As DNA, the CDR3 is TGTGCCTGGAGTGTGTCTGGGTTTGATGAGCAGTTCTTC. The chain uses TRBV30 and TRBJ2-1; D not certain. The germline V gene encodes CDR1 GTSNPN and CDR2 SVGIG (reference sequence). The CDR3 loop spans 13 amino acids. V lost 0 bases and J lost 8, with 11 bases in between.

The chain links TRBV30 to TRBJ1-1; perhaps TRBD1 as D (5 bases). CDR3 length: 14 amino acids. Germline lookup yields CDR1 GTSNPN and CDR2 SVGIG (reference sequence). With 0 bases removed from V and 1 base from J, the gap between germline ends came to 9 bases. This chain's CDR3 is CAWSVGAGNTEAFF. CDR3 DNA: TGTGCCTGGAGTGTAGGGGCGGGGAACACTGAAGCTTTCTTT. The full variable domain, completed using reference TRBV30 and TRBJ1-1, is SQTIHQWPATLVQPVGSPLSLECTVEGTSNPNLYWYRQAAGRGLQLLFYSVGIGQISSEVPQNLSASRPQDRQFILSSKKLLLSDSGFYLCAWSVGAGNTEAFFGQGTRLTVV.

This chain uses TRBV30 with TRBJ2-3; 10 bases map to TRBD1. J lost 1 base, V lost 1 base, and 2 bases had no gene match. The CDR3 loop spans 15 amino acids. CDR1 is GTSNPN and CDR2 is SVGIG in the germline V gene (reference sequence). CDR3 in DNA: TGTGCCTGGAGTGGGGGGACAGGGGGCACAGATACGCAGTATTTT. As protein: CAWSGGTGGTDTQYF.

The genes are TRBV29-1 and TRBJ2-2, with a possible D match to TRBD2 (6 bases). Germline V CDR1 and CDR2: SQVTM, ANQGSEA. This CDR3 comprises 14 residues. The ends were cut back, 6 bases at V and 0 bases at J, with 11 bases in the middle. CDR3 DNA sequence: TGCAGCGTAACGGGGGAAACGAACACCGGGGAGCTGTTTTTT. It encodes CSVTGETNTGELFF.

CDR3 loop: CSAGQGVGYGYTF. The CDR3, as DNA: TGCAGCGCTGGCCAGGGGGTGGGCTATGGCTACACCTTC. The chain recombines TRBV29-1 with TRBJ1-2; 7 bases line up with TRBD1. Trimming took 7 bases from V and 4 from J; bases not matched to a gene: 9. The CDR3 has 13 amino acids. Germline CDR1 is SQVTM and CDR2 is ANQGSEA.

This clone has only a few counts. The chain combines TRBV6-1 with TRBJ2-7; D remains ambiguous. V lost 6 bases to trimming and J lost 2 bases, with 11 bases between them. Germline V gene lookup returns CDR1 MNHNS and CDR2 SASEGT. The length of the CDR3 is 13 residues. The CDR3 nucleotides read TGTGCCAGCAGCCTTGACACTCCCTACGAGCAGTACTTC. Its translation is CASSLDTPYEQYF.

The CDR3 DNA sequence: TGTGCCTGGACGCAAACTGGAAACACCATATATTTT. This codes for CAWTQTGNTIYF. The rearrangement uses TRBV30 and TRBJ1-3, with D uncertain. This CDR3 is 12 amino acids long. The ends were cut back, 4 bases at V and 2 bases at J, with 6 bases in the middle. The germline CDR1 and CDR2 sequences are GTSNPN and SVGIG (reference sequence).

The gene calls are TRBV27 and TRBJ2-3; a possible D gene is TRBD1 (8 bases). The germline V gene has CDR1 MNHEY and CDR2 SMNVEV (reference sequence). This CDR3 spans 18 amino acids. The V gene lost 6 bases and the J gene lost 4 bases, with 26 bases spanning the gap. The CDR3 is CASSLYNLLQGGPDTQYF. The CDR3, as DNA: TGTGCCAGCAGCCTGTACAATTTGCTACAGGGGGGGCCAGATACGCAGTATTTT.

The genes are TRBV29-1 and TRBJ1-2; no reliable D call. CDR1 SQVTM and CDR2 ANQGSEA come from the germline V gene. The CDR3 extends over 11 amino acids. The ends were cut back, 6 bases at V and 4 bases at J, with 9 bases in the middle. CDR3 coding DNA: TGCAGCGTCGTTGAAGCCTATGGCTACACCTTC. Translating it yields CSVVEAYGYTF.